This is a list of T cell receptor beta chains from one sample in a study of cytomegalovirus exposure and HLA in healthy donors. The assay was immunoSEQ multiplex PCR, and TCRdb's table has in-frame clones only and misses some. Here the sample spans 95,000 to 150,000 clones, around 72% being singletons. Material for sequencing was PBMCs. The receptors stem from a man younger than 45 in good health and CMV-seronegative. Both conserved end residues are part of each CDR3. The D gene is left open where the match is weak. Some rows have no size entry. The others give once, few or many, or a class for an expanded clone.

j_call d_call v_call clone_size cdr3_aa cdr3_nt
TRBJ2-1 TRBD2 TRBV5-1 NA CASSLVTALGGVDEQFF TGCGCCAGCAGCTTGGTTACGGCCCTCGGGGGGGTCGATGAGCAGTTCTTC
TRBJ2-3 NA TRBV5-6 NA CASSPIPKSTDTQYF TGTGCCAGCAGCCCAATCCCTAAGAGCACAGATACGCAGTATTTT
TRBJ1-4 NA TRBV13 NA CASSLGRGGEKLFF TGTGCCAGCAGCTTAGGCCGGGGGGGGGAAAAACTGTTTTTT
TRBJ1-2 NA TRBV10-3 NA CAISDSGGGADYGYTF TGTGCCATCAGTGATAGCGGCGGGGGCGCAGACTATGGCTACACCTTC
TRBJ2-5 NA TRBV7-9 once CASSLLGPRETQYF TGTGCCAGCAGCTTATTGGGGCCTCGGGAGACCCAGTACTTC
TRBJ2-6 TRBD1 TRBV27 NA CASRPGTGMSSGANVLTF TGTGCCAGCAGACCCGGGACAGGTATGTCCTCTGGGGCCAACGTCCTGACTTTC
TRBJ2-1 TRBD1 TRBV5-1 NA CASRRKGGLYDEQFF TGCGCCAGCCGGAGAAAAGGGGGCCTGTATGATGAGCAGTTCTTC
TRBJ1-5 NA TRBV6-1 NA CASSDRPGPQHF TGTGCCAGCAGTGACCGGCCGGGGCCCCAGCATTTT
TRBJ1-1 TRBD1 TRBV7-2 few CASSRWTGGLAEAFF TGTGCCAGCAGCCGGTGGACAGGGGGCCTGGCTGAAGCTTTCTTT
TRBJ1-5 NA TRBV5-5 NA CASSSVGQSVQPQHF TGTGCCAGCAGCAGCGTAGGACAGTCGGTCCAGCCCCAGCATTTT